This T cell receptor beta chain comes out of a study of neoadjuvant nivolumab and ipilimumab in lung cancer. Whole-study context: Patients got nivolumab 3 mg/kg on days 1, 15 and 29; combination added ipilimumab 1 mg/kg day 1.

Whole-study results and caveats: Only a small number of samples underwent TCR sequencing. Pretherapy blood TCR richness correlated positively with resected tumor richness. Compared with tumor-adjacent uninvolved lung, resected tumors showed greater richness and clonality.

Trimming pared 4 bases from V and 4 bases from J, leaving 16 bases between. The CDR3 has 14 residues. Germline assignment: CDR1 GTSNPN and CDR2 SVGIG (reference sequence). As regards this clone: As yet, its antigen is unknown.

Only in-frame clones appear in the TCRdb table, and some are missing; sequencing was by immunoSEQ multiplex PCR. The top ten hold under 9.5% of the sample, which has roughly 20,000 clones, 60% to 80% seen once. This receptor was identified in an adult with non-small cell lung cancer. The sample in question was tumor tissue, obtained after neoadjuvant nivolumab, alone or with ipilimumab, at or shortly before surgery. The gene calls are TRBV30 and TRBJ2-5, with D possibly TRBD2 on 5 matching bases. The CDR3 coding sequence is TGTGCCTGGACCTCGGGAACCAGGAGAGAGACCCAGTACTTC. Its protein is CAWTSGTRRETQYF.